This TCR beta chain was documented in a study of OX40 agonist ivuxolimab in advanced cancers. Study context: Patients achieving partial responses numbered three: one hepatocellular carcinoma case and two cutaneous melanoma cases. Study-wide results and caveats: With doses of 0.1 to 3.0 mg/kg, CD4+ and CD8+ blood T cells had undergone clonal expansion by week 6. In the 0.1-3.0 mg/kg groups, partial responders showed among the lowest expansion.

The assay was immunoSEQ multiplex PCR, and TCRdb's table has in-frame clones only and misses some. The sample includes over 55,000 clones, 90% to 95% seen only once; the top ten take about 2%. V was pared by 0 bases and J by 3 bases, with 18 bases between. Germline lookup yields CDR1 SGDLS and CDR2 YYNGEE. This CDR3 spans 18 amino acids. Of note for this clone: Antigen: not known.

Patients were ruled out by autoimmune disease history or systemic immunosuppression. The chain links TRBV9 to TRBJ2-2; the D gene is possibly TRBD2 (6 bases). This receptor was taken from an adult with an advanced solid tumor such as melanoma, head and neck, liver or kidney cancer. Material: CD4+ or CD8+ T cells sorted from blood, obtained in a trial of the OX40 agonist ivuxolimab. The chain's CDR3 is CASSVGVGAGPYTGELFF. The DNA of the CDR3 is TGTGCCAGCAGCGTAGGGGTCGGGGCGGGACCGTACACCGGGGAGCTGTTTTTT.